The clone carrying this T cell receptor (beta chain) came up once. This table comes from immunoSEQ multiplex PCR, and its TCRdb copy is limited to in-frame clones, with some not included. The sample holds about 350,000 clones, 89% seen once. The data belong to a study of blood T cell repertoires in COVID-19. The V gene's germline CDR1 is KGHSH and CDR2 LQKENI. V gave up 3 bases and J gave up 3 bases, with 15 bases separating them. The CDR3 is 15 amino acids. Sequencing was done on a sample of peripheral blood. The TCR sequence derives from an older woman with COVID-19, enrolled during active disease. The chain combines TRBV18 with TRBJ2-7; the D gene is possibly TRBD1 (5 bases). The CDR3 loop reads CASSPSFDRLYEQYF. CDR3 sequence (DNA): TGTGCCAGCTCACCGAGCTTTGACAGACTCTACGAGCAGTACTTC.